This T cell receptor (beta chain) was sequenced in a study of T cell responses to AZD1222 COVID-19 vaccine (dated by TCRdb to about 2021). In the study overall: AZD1222 recipients given second doses at about 4 weeks or at about 12 weeks were pooled, since spike-specific TCR depth and breadth were not found to differ between the two schedules. Trial participants were enrolled by age into 18-55, 56-69 and 70-plus year subgroups, with around 140, 26 and 57 TCR-sequenced participants respectively. A total of 233 trial participants underwent TCR sequencing, of whom about 200 had received two doses of AZD1222 and around 26 had received two doses of the MenACWY control vaccine.

The germline V gene specifies MDHEN as CDR1 and SYDVKM as CDR2. V lost 6 bases and J lost 6 bases; the stretch between them is 17 bases long. Reading from cysteine to phenylalanine, the CDR3 counts 14 amino acids. Of the read, only the CDR3 DNA is kept; its 42 bases are in frame from base 1. Concerning this clone itself: The specificity of this receptor is unknown. It has no much larger one-base neighbor in the sample; base qualities were not kept.

The label giving this sample's time point can be read as: baseline before first vaccination. The vaccinee samples were drawn from two UK trials, COV001 and COV002, one of which was a single-blind randomized controlled phase 2/3 trial testing AZD1222 (ChAdOx1 nCoV-19) in healthy adults. For TCRbeta chain sequencing, PBMC samples from trial participants were taken at day 0 and at day 28 after the second dose. Overall study outcomes, separate from this receptor: The 56-69-year group was small, and its depth increase did not reach significance, likely because of low power. Most participants were white British and females outnumbered males, and the authors suggested that clonal diversity may have been underestimated. Conclusions about previously exposed vaccinees are limited because only five or six AZD1222 recipients were SARS-CoV-2 seropositive at baseline. Nearly half of unique spike-specific TCRs reportedly recognized epitopes outside regions mutated in the B.1.351 and B.1.1.7 variants. Because no samples from the day 14 peak response were available, repertoires could be characterized only after the peak T cell response. The vaccine-associated CD4 TCRs covered the entire spike protein, and the dominant responses fell in regions 160-218 and 743-854. A significant rise in spike-specific TCR breadth and depth was observed after two AZD1222 doses relative to day 0 and relative to MenACWY recipients.

The CDR3 regions of human TCRbeta chains were analyzed by immunosequencing. Regarding the original processing steps: TCRs in the repertoires were compared against a reference library of SARS-CoV-2-specific TCRs that had been generated with the MIRA antigen-specificity platform. Breadth was defined as the fraction of unique TCRs that were SARS-CoV-2-associated. Depth was defined as the fraction of total T cells that were SARS-CoV-2-associated. Using the MIRA data, each spike-specific TCR was assigned both to the spike region to which the TCR was reactive and to a CD4 or CD8 class. Log10-transformed breadth and depth values were compared by one-way ANOVA with Sidak's multiple comparisons tests. In TCRdb, the immuneACCESS table is reduced to in-frame sequences with V and J assigned. These tables do not hold every clone; where another copy was compared, an unresolved V gene accounts for under half, and the others remain unexplained. V, J and clone size derive from that table, while D and trimming were established from the DNA sequence. This sample holds about 130,000 clones; approximately 85% were observed only once. Under 9.5% of the sample lies in the top ten.

Sequences were derived from peripheral blood, sampled on day 0 of AZD1222 vaccination. The V and J genes are TRBV28 and TRBJ1-2; no D gene is confidently identified. This TCR was sampled from an adult in good health. CDR3 sequence: CASSPVMGGDGYTF. The sequenced DNA is TGTGCCAGCAGCCCCGTTATGGGTGGTGATGGCTACACCTTC.